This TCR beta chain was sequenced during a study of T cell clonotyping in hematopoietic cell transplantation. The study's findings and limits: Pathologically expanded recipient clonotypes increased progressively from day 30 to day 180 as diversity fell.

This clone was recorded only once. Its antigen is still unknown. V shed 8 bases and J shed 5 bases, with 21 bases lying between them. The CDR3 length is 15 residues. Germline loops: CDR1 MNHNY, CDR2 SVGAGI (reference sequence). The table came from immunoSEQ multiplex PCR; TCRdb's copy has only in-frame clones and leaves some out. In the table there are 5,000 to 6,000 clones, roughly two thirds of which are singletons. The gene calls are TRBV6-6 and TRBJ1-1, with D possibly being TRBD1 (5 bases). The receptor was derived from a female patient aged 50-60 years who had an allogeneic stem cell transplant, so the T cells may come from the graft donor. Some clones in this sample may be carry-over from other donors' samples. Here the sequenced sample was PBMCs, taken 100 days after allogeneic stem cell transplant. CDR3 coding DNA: TGTGCCAGCTTTCCCCACGGGGAAGGGGCTACTGAAGCTTTCTTT. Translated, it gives CASFPHGEGATEAFF.